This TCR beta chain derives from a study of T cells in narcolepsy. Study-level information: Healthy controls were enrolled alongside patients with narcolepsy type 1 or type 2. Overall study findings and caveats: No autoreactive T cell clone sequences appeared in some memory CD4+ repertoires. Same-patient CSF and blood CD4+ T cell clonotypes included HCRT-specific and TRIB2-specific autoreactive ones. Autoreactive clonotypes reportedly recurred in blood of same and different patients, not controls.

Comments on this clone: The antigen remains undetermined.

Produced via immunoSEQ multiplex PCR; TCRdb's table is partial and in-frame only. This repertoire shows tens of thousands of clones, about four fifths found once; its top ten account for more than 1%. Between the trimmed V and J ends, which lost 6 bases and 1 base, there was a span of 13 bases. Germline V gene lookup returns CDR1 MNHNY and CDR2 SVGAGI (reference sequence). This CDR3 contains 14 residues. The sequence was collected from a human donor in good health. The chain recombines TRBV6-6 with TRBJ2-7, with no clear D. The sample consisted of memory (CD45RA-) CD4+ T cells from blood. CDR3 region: CASRREMSSYEQYF. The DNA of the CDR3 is TGTGCCAGCAGAAGGGAAATGTCATCCTACGAGCAGTACTTC.